Below, 13 T cell receptor beta chains from the same sample are listed, as sequenced in a study of cytomegalovirus exposure and HLA in healthy donors. It was with 60 Vbeta and 13 Jbeta primers that the PCR ran. TCRdb keeps only in-frame clones here, not all; method: immunoSEQ multiplex PCR. The table includes about 180,000 clones, around 77% detected once. Material: PBMCs. The receptors here all came from a woman in her 30s in good health and CMV-seronegative.

The chain recombines TRBV5-1 with TRBJ2-7; a weak D match, TRBD2 (6 bases). Germline V CDR1 and CDR2: SGHRS, YFSETQ. The CDR3 extends over 14 amino acids. The V and J ends lost 0 bases and 5 bases respectively, with 12 bases between them. CDR3 amino acids: CASSLASREDEQYF. As DNA, the CDR3 is TGCGCCAGCAGCTTGGCGTCCAGGGAGGACGAGCAGTACTTC.

This rearrangement joins TRBV6-6 to TRBJ2-7; 8 bases are a match to TRBD1. The germline V gene has CDR1 MNHNY and CDR2 SVGAGI (reference sequence). This CDR3 is built from 16 residues. V lost 2 bases and J lost 5; bases outside the gene matches: 11. Here the CDR3 reads CASSYGIGQGAHEQYF. Here the CDR3 DNA reads TGTGCCAGCAGTTACGGGATTGGGCAGGGGGCCCACGAGCAGTACTTC.

This chain connects TRBV5-1 to TRBJ2-5, with D maybe TRBD1 (6 bases). The CDR3 runs to 15 residues. The V end was cut by 3 bases, the J end by 2 bases, with 14 bases between. Germline CDR1 and CDR2: SGHRS and YFSETQ. The CDR3 here is CASSSSQGTQETQYF. The CDR3 DNA reads TGCGCCAGCAGCTCCTCCCAGGGGACGCAAGAGACCCAGTACTTC.

The chain links TRBV5-4 to TRBJ2-6; no clear D. In germline, CDR1 is SGHNT, CDR2 YYREEE (reference sequence). V gave up 1 base and J gave up 2 bases, with 7 bases separating them. The CDR3 is made up of 15 amino acids. CDR3 in DNA: TGTGCCAGCAGCTTGAGCCCCCCTGGGGCCAACGTCCTGACTTTC. It translates to CASSLSPPGANVLTF. Full variable domain (rest looked up from reference TRBV5-4 and TRBJ2-6): ETGVTQSPTHLIKTRGQQVTLRCSSQSGHNTVSWYQQALGQGPQFIFQYYREEENGRGNFPPRFSGLQFPNYSSELNVNALELDDSALYLCASSLSPPGANVLTFGAGSRLTVL.

The genes are TRBV6-5 and TRBJ1-2; 11 nucleotides line up with TRBD1. Germline lookup yields CDR1 MNHEY and CDR2 SVGAGI. The CDR3 is 16 residues long. V shed 2 bases and J 7 bases; nucleotides not matched to a gene: 9. CDR3 in amino acids: CASSYTPGTGGSGYTF. DNA for the CDR3: TGTGCCAGCAGTTACACTCCCGGGACAGGGGGGTCTGGCTACACCTTC.

As concerns this clone: This CDR3 is also generated by other DNA sequences in the sample. The rearrangement joins TRBV30 to TRBJ1-2; 8 bases line up with TRBD1. The trim removed 2 bases at V and 3 bases at J, leaving 11 bases unmatched. The CDR3 extends over 16 amino acids. The germline gives CDR1 GTSNPN, CDR2 SVGIG (reference sequence). The CDR3 spells CAWSPLSTGGYYGYTF. For the CDR3, the DNA is TGTGCCTGGAGTCCCCTTTCAACAGGGGGTTACTATGGCTACACCTTC. Supplemented by reference TRBV30 and TRBJ1-2, the full variable domain reads SQTIHQWPATLVQPVGSPLSLECTVEGTSNPNLYWYRQAAGRGLQLLFYSVGIGQISSEVPQNLSASRPQDRQFILSSKKLLLSDSGFYLCAWSPLSTGGYYGYTFGSGTRLTVV.

This chain connects TRBV5-1 to TRBJ1-4; D is unclear. V was shortened by 2 bases and J by 3 bases, with 5 bases between the two germline ends. The CDR3 runs 13 residues. Per germline, CDR1 SGHRS and CDR2 YFSETQ. This chain's CDR3 is CASSLRANEKLFF. As DNA, the CDR3 is TGCGCCAGCAGCTTACGGGCTAATGAAAAACTGTTTTTT.

Only a few counts were recorded for this clone. V is TRBV5-1 and J is TRBJ1-5; D remains unclear. Trimming removed 5 bases from V and 9 bases from J, with 15 bases in between. Germline CDR1 SGHRS, CDR2 YFSETQ. The CDR3 has 13 amino acids. The CDR3 nucleotides read TGCGCCAGCAGTCCCTCCCCTTCGCGGCCCCAGCATTTT. Amino acids: CASSPSPSRPQHF.

This chain connects TRBV11-2 to TRBJ2-7; 8 positions match TRBD1. This CDR3 is built from 14 residues. Germline CDR1 and CDR2: SGHAT and FQNNGV. V dropped 6 bases and J dropped 1; count of bases not matched to a gene: 5. The CDR3 sequence: CASSFGTGSYEQYF. Here the CDR3 DNA reads TGTGCCAGCAGTTTTGGGACAGGATCCTACGAGCAGTACTTC.

The genes are TRBV15 and TRBJ2-1; TRBD1 matches at 9 bases. Germline assignment: CDR1 LNHNV and CDR2 YYDKDF (reference sequence). The CDR3 runs to 14 residues. Trimming took 4 bases from V and 9 from J; bases not matched to a gene: 7. CDR3 protein: CATSTNRGLGEQFF. The CDR3 DNA is TGTGCCACCAGCACCAACAGGGGGCTAGGTGAGCAGTTCTTC.

CDR3 loop: CASGLTGTHEQYF. CDR3 coding DNA: TGTGCTAGTGGACTGACAGGGACGCACGAGCAGTACTTC. This chain links TRBV12-5 with TRBJ2-7; TRBD1 aligns across 7 bases. The germline CDR1 and CDR2 sequences are LGHNT and FRNRAP. Trimming took 6 bases from V and 5 from J; bases not matched to a gene: 7. CDR3 length equals 13 residues.

CDR3 in DNA: TGCAGCGTTGAAGATCGGAGGCAGGAAAATGCTGGAAACACCATATATTTT. Translation gives CSVEDRRQENAGNTIYF. This sequence joins TRBV29-1 and TRBJ1-3; D call uncertain. V lost 0 bases to trimming and J lost 2 bases, with 17 bases between them. Germline V gives CDR1 SQVTM, CDR2 ANQGSEA. CDR3 size: 17 residues. The full variable domain, its missing parts supplied by reference TRBV29-1 and TRBJ1-3, is SAVISQKPSRDICQRGTSLTIQCQVDSQVTMMFWYRQQPGQSLTLIATANQGSEATYESGFVIDKFPISRPNLTFSTLTVSNMSPEDSSIYLCSVEDRRQENAGNTIYFGEGSWLTVV.

A word on this clone: Other nucleotide sequences from this sample produce the same CDR3. The V call is TRBV19, the J call TRBJ1-5, with TRBD1 matching over 10 bases. Germline CDR1 is LNHDA and CDR2 is SQIVND (reference sequence). The trim removed 5 bases at V and 2 bases at J, leaving 0 bases unmatched. CDR3 length: 14 amino acids. CDR3 sequence: CASSGTGGNQPQHF. DNA for the CDR3: TGTGCCAGTAGTGGGACAGGGGGCAATCAGCCCCAGCATTTT.